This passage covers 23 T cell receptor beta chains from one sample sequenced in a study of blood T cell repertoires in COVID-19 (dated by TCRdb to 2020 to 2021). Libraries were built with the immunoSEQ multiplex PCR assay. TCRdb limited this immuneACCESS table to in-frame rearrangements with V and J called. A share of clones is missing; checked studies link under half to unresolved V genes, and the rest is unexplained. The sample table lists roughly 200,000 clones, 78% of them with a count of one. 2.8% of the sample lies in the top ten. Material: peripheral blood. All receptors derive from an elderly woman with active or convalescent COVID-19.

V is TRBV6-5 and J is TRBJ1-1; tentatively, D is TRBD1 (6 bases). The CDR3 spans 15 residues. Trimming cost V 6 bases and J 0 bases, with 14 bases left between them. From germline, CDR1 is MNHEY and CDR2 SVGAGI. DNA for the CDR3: TGTGCCAGCAGATTGACAGGTCAAATGAACACTGAAGCTTTCTTT. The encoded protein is CASRLTGQMNTEAFF.

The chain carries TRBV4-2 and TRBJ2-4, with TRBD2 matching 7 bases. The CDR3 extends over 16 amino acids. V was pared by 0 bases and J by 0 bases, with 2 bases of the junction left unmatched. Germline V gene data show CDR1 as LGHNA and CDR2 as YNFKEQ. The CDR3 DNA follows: TGTGCCAGCAGCCAAGAAGCGGGACTAGCCAAAAACATTCAGTACTTC. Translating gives CASSQEAGLAKNIQYF.

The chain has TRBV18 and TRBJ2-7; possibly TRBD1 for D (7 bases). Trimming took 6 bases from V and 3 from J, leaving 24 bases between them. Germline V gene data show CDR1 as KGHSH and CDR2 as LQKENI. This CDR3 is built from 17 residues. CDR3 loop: CASSQGGGRRPIYEQYF. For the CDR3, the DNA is TGTGCCAGCTCGCAGGGGGGTGGACGGCGCCCGATCTACGAGCAGTACTTC.

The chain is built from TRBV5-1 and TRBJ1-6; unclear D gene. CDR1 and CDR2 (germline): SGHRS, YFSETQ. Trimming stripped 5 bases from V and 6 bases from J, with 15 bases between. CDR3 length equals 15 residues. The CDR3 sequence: CASSSAGSSNSPLHF. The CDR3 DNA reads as TGCGCCAGCAGTTCGGCGGGGAGTAGTAATTCACCCCTCCACTTT.

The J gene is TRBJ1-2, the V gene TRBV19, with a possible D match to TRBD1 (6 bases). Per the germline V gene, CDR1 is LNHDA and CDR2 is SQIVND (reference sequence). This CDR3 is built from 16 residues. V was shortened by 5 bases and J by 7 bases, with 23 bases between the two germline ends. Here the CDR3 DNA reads TGTGCCAGTAGTTATCGACGGGGCAGGGGAAGTAGTGGCTACACCTTC. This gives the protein CASSYRRGRGSSGYTF.

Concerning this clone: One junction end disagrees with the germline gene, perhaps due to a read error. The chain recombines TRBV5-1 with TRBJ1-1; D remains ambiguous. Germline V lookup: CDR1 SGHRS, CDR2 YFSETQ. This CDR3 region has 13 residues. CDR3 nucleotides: TGCGCCGGCAGCTTACAGTTGAACACTGAAGCTTTCTTT. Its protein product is CAGSLQLNTEAFF. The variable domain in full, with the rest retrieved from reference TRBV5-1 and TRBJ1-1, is KAGVTQTPRYLIKTRGQQVTLSCSPISGHRSVSWYQQTPGQGLQFLFEYFSETQRNKGNFPGRFSGRQFSNSRSEMNVSTLELGDSALYLCAGSLQLNTEAFFGQGTRLTVV.

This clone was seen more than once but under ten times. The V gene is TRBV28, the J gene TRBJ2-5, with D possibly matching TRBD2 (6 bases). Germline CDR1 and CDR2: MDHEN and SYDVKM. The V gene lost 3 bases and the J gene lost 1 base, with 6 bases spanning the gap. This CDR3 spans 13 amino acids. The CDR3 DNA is TGTGCCAGCAGTTTGCGGGGCCAAGAGACCCAGTACTTC. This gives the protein CASSLRGQETQYF.

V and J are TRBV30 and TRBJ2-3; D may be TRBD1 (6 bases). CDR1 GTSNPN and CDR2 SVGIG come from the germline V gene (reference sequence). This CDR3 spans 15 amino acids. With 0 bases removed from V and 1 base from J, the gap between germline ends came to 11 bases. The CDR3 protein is CAWSVDSRGTDTQYF. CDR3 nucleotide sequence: TGTGCCTGGAGTGTGGACAGTCGGGGCACAGATACGCAGTATTTT.

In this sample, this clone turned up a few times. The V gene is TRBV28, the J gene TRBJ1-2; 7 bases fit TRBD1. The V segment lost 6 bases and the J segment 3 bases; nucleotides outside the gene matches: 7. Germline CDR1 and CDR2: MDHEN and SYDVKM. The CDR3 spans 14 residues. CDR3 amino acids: CASSTAGTDYGYTF. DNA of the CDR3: TGTGCCAGCAGCACGGCGGGGACAGACTATGGCTACACCTTC.

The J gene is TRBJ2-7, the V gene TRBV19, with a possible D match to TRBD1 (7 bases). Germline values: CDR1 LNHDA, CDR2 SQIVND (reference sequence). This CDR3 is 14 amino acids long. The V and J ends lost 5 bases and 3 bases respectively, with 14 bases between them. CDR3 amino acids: CASSFSGGYYEQYF. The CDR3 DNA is TGTGCCAGTAGTTTCTCAGGGGGGTACTACGAGCAGTACTTC.

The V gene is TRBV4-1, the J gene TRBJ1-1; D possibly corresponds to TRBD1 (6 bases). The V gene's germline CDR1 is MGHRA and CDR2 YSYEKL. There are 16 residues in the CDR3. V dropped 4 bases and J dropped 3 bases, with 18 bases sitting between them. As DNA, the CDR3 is TGCGCCAGCAGCCCAGTCCCGGGACAACTTGACACTGAAGCTTTCTTT. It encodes CASSPVPGQLDTEAFF.

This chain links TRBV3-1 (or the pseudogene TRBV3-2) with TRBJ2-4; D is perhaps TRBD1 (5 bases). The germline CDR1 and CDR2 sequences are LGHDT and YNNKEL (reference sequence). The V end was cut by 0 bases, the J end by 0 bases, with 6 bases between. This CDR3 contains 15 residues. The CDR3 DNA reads TGTGCCAGCAGCCAAGAGACAGTAGCCAAAAACATTCAGTACTTC. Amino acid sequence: CASSQETVAKNIQYF.

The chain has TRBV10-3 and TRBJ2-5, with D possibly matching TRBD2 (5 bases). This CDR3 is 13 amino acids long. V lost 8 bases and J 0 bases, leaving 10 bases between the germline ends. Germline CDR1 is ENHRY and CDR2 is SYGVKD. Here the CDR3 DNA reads TGTGCCATCGCACAGAGGGACCAAGAGACCCAGTACTTC. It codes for CAIAQRDQETQYF.

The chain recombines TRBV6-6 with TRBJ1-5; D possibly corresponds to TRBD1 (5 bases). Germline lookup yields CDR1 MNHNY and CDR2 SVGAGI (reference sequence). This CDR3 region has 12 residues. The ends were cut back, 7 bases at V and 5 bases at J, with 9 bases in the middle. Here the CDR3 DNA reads TGTGCCAGCACGACAGATTATCAGCCCCAGCATTTT. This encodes CASTTDYQPQHF.

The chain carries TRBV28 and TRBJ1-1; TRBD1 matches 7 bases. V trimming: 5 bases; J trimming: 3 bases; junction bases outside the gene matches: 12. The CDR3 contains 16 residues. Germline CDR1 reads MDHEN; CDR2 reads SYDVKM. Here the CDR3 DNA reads TGTGCCAGCAGTCGATCATTATACAGGGGAGACACTGAAGCTTTCTTT. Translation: CASSRSLYRGDTEAFF.

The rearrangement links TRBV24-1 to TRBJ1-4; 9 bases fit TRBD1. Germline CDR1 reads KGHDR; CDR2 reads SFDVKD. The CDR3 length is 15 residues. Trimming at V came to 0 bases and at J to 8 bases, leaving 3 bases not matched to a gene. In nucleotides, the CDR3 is TGTGCCACCAGTGATTTGAGACAGGGGGTGGAAAAACTGTTTTTT. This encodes CATSDLRQGVEKLFF.

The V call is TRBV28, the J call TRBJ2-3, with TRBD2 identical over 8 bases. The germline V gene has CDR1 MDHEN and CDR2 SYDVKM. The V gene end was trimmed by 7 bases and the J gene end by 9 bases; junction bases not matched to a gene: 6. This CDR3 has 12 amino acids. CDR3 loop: CASTPGTRTQYF. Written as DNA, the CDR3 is TGTGCCAGCACCCCAGGGACTAGAACGCAGTATTTT.

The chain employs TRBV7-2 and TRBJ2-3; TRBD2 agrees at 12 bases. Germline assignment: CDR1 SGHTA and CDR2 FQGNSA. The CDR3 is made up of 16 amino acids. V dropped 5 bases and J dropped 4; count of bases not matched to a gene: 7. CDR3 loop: CASSTGLAGTADTQYF. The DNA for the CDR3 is TGTGCCAGCAGCACCGGACTAGCGGGGACAGCAGATACGCAGTATTTT.

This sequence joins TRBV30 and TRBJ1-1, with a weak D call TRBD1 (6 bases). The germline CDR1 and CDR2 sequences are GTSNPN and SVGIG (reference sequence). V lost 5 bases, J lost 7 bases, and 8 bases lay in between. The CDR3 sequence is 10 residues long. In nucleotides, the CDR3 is TGTGCCTGGGGACAGTTTGAAGCTTTCTTT. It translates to CAWGQFEAFF.

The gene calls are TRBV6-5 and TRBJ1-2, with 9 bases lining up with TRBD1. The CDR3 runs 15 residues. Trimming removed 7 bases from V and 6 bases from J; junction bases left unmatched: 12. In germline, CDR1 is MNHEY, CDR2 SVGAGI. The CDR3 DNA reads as TGTGCCAGCAAAGAACGAGACAGGGGGTCTGATGGCTACACCTTC. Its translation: CASKERDRGSDGYTF.

The CDR3 reads CASRTTGNTNYGYTF. The CDR3 DNA follows: TGTGCCAGCAGGACTACAGGGAATACTAACTATGGCTACACCTTC. This chain uses TRBV6-5 with TRBJ1-2, with TRBD1 as a possible D gene (6 bases). This CDR3 is 15 amino acids long. V dropped 6 bases and J dropped 0 bases, with 14 bases sitting between them. Germline lookup yields CDR1 MNHEY and CDR2 SVGAGI.

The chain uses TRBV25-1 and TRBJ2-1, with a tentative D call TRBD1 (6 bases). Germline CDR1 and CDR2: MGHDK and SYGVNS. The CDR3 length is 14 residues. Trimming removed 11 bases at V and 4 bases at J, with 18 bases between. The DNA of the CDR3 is TGTGCCTCCCAGACAGGTTTAGGGTACAATGAGCAGTTCTTC. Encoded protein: CASQTGLGYNEQFF.

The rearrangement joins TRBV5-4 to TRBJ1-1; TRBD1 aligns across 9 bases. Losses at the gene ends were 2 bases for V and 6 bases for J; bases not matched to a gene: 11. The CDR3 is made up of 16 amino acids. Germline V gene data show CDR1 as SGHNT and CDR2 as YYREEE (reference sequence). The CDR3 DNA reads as TGTGCCAGCAGCTTTCCTTCCGGACAGGGGTACGCTGAAGCTTTCTTT. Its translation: CASSFPSGQGYAEAFF.